The 23 T cell receptor beta chains below were found in one sample sequenced in a study of blood T cell repertoires in COVID-19. Repertoires were generated with immunoSEQ multiplex PCR, while TCRdb's copy carries only in-frame clones and drops some. The sample contains roughly 250,000 clones, around 90% of which appear only once. Sequencing input: PBMCs or T cells enriched from blood (not recorded which). These receptors originate from a woman in her 30s with acute COVID-19.

The V gene is TRBV5-1, the J gene TRBJ1-4; D ambiguous. Trimming pared 3 bases from V and 5 bases from J, leaving 8 bases between. Germline-derived CDR1 and CDR2 are SGHRS and YFSETQ. The CDR3 is 13 amino acids. The DNA of the CDR3 is TGCGCCAGCAGCTCCGGAGGGAATGAAAAACTGTTTTTT. As protein: CASSSGGNEKLFF.

This chain uses TRBV14 with TRBJ1-4; D is unresolved. The CDR3 covers 15 residues. V lost 1 base and J lost 0, with 6 bases in between. Per the germline V gene, CDR1 is SGHDN and CDR2 is FVKESK. DNA of the CDR3: TGTGCCAGCAGCCAAGTCTCAGCAACTAATGAAAAACTGTTTTTT. Encoded protein: CASSQVSATNEKLFF.

The rearrangement uses TRBV2 and TRBJ2-5, with TRBD2 matching over 7 bases. The J segment lost 0 bases and the V segment lost 1 base, leaving 5 bases of the junction unmatched. Germline CDR1 and CDR2: SNHLY and FYNNEI. This CDR3 has 16 amino acids. CDR3 nucleotide sequence: TGTGCCAGCAGTGAAGGAGGGAGGGGATACCAAGAGACCCAGTACTTC. Translated: CASSEGGRGYQETQYF.

The table lists this clone with a count of one. V and J are TRBV28 and TRBJ1-1; D perhaps matches TRBD1 (5 bases). The CDR3 contains 15 residues. The V end was cut by 6 bases, the J end by 11 bases, with 25 bases between. Germline CDR1 reads MDHEN; CDR2 reads SYDVKM. The CDR3 reads CASSSPIGPGYGAFF. For the CDR3, the DNA is TGTGCCAGCAGCTCCCCTATCGGACCAGGGTATGGGGCTTTCTTT.

The chain uses TRBV6-5 and TRBJ2-6, with D possibly matching TRBD2 (6 bases). From germline, CDR1 is MNHEY and CDR2 SVGAGI. V was shortened by 1 base and J by 2 bases, with 9 bases between the two germline ends. This CDR3 is built from 16 residues. Written as DNA, the CDR3 is TGTGCCAGCAGTTACTATGGAGGGGCTGGGGCCAACGTCCTGACTTTC. The encoded protein is CASSYYGGAGANVLTF.

The rearrangement uses TRBV29-1 and TRBJ1-5; 7 bases align to TRBD1. Germline V gene sequence: CDR1 SQVTM, CDR2 ANQGSEA. V shed 6 bases and J 7 bases; nucleotides not matched to a gene: 9. This CDR3 has 13 residues. CDR3 loop: CSVRTGVGQPQHF. The DNA of the CDR3 is TGCAGCGTCCGAACAGGGGTAGGGCAGCCCCAGCATTTT.

This clone was picked up one time. The chain combines TRBV7-9 with TRBJ1-1, with TRBD1 identical over 7 bases. This CDR3 comprises 14 residues. Germline lookup yields CDR1 SEHNR and CDR2 FQNEAQ (reference sequence). V was clipped by 5 bases and J by 0 bases; unmatched bases: 3. This chain's CDR3 is CASSGRGLNTEAFF. In DNA form, the CDR3 reads TGTGCCAGCAGCGGAAGGGGGCTGAACACTGAAGCTTTCTTT.

This rearrangement joins TRBV7-8 to TRBJ1-5, with D possibly being TRBD1 (6 bases). The CDR3 is 16 residues long. CDR1 is SGHVS and CDR2 is FQNEAQ in the germline V gene. V was cut by 2 bases and J by 3 bases, with 14 bases left in between. Here the CDR3 DNA reads TGTGCCAGCAGCTTATTATCGGGACACTACAATCAGCCCCAGCATTTT. Protein: CASSLLSGHYNQPQHF.

The CDR3: CASSPGIRGTAHPRNTEAFF. In DNA form, the CDR3 reads TGTGCCAGCAGCCCAGGCATTCGAGGGACAGCTCATCCCAGGAACACTGAAGCTTTCTTT. The J gene is TRBJ1-1, the V gene TRBV6-6, with 7 bases lining up with TRBD1. Germline V CDR1 and CDR2: MNHNY, SVGAGI (reference sequence). Germline trimming cut 6 bases from V and 1 base from J; bases unmatched to any gene: 23. The CDR3 has 20 amino acids.

This clone was seen a single time. The V and J genes are TRBV14 and TRBJ1-2; 8 nucleotides align to TRBD1. The CDR3 covers 17 residues. J was trimmed by 8 bases and V by 2 bases; bases with no gene match: 16. The germline V gene encodes CDR1 SGHDN and CDR2 FVKESK. In DNA form, the CDR3 reads TGTGCCAGCAGCCAAAAAACAGGGGGAAGTGGTATTCGGGGCTACACCTTC. This codes for CASSQKTGGSGIRGYTF.

With respect to this clone: The sample contains more than one DNA sequence encoding this CDR3. The rearrangement uses TRBV7-2 and TRBJ1-5, with D tentatively TRBD1 (5 bases). V was trimmed by 1 base and J by 6 bases, leaving 13 bases between them. The CDR3 has 15 amino acids. The germline CDR1 and CDR2 sequences are SGHTA and FQGNSA. CDR3 in DNA: TGTGCCAGCAGCTTAGGGGGGACGGGGGGTCAGCCCCAGCATTTT. Translating gives CASSLGGTGGQPQHF. The entire variable domain, with the rest obtained from reference TRBV7-2 and TRBJ1-5, is as follows: GAGVSQSPSNKVTEKGKDVELRCDPISGHTALYWYRQSLGQGLEFLIYFQGNSAPDKSGLPSDRFSAERTGGSVSTLTIQRTQQEDSAVYLCASSLGGTGGQPQHFGDGTRLSIL.

This chain links TRBV14 with TRBJ1-2, with 7 bases that match TRBD1. This CDR3 has 20 residues. CDR1 and CDR2 (germline): SGHDN, FVKESK. The J segment lost 1 base and the V segment lost 0 bases, leaving 17 bases of the junction unmatched. CDR3 bases: TGTGCCAGCAGCCAAGATCCCCTAAGATGGAGGGGGCCCCTTAACTATGGCTACACCTTC. Translating gives CASSQDPLRWRGPLNYGYTF.

The J gene is TRBJ2-1, the V gene TRBV23-1, with a weak D call TRBD1 (6 bases). TRBV23-1 is noted as an ORF with a role that remains uncertain. The CDR3 consists of 16 residues. Trimming shortened V by 0 bases and J by 4 bases, and 13 bases separated the two germline ends. The chain's CDR3 is CASSQSNRVLYNEQFF. In DNA, the CDR3 is TGCGCCAGCAGTCAATCGAACAGGGTTTTATACAATGAGCAGTTCTTC.

This chain joins TRBV7-8 and TRBJ1-1; 7 bases are a match to TRBD1. Germline V CDR1 and CDR2: SGHVS, FQNEAQ. The J segment lost 0 bases and the V segment lost 5 bases, leaving 9 bases of the junction unmatched. The CDR3 is 16 residues long. CDR3: CASSHGTAPLNTEAFF. CDR3 nucleotides: TGTGCCAGCAGCCATGGGACAGCTCCGTTGAACACTGAAGCTTTCTTT.

The J gene is TRBJ2-6, the V gene TRBV3-1 (or the pseudogene TRBV3-2); 8 bases agree with TRBD1. The J segment lost 4 bases and the V segment lost 6 bases, leaving 14 bases of the junction unmatched. This CDR3 has 18 amino acids. In germline, CDR1 is LGHDT, CDR2 YNNKEL (reference sequence). CDR3 residues: CASRSETGVFSGANVLTF. The CDR3 DNA sequence: TGTGCCAGCAGATCCGAGACAGGGGTCTTTTCCGGGGCCAACGTCCTGACTTTC.

This clone was seen a single time. The chain carries TRBV18 and TRBJ1-5; D may be TRBD1 (6 bases). This CDR3 has 14 amino acids. With 2 bases removed from V and 1 base from J, the gap between germline ends came to 6 bases. Germline CDR1 and CDR2: KGHSH and LQKENI. The CDR3: CASSPDRSNQPQHF. The DNA for the CDR3 is TGTGCCAGCTCACCAGACAGGAGCAATCAGCCCCAGCATTTT.

V and J are TRBV5-4 and TRBJ1-6; tentative D call: TRBD1 (5 bases). With 1 base removed from V and 4 bases from J, the gap between germline ends came to 6 bases. The CDR3 totals 14 residues. CDR1 and CDR2 from the germline V gene are SGHNT and YYREEE (reference sequence). Written as DNA, the CDR3 is TGTGCCAGCAGCTTGCAGGGATATAATTCACCCCTCCACTTT. Amino acid sequence: CASSLQGYNSPLHF. Looking up the rest from reference TRBV5-4 and TRBJ1-6 gives the full variable domain: ETGVTQSPTHLIKTRGQQVTLRCSSQSGHNTVSWYQQALGQGPQFIFQYYREEENGRGNFPPRFSGLQFPNYSSELNVNALELDDSALYLCASSLQGYNSPLHFGNGTRLTVT.

This clone turned up a few times. The rearrangement links TRBV27 to TRBJ2-3; D ambiguous. The germline V gene has CDR1 MNHEY and CDR2 SMNVEV (reference sequence). The CDR3 loop spans 15 amino acids. The V gene lost 5 bases and the J gene lost 6 bases, with 18 bases spanning the gap. CDR3 amino acids: CASSPSTLRLDTQYF. In DNA, the CDR3 is TGTGCCAGCAGTCCGTCTACTCTACGCCTTGATACGCAGTATTTT.

This chain connects TRBV7-3 to TRBJ2-1; weak D call: TRBD1 (8 bases). The germline gives CDR1 SGHTA, CDR2 FQGTGA. The CDR3 contains 16 residues. Trimming removed 5 bases at V and 2 bases at J, with 16 bases between. CDR3 amino acids: CASSLTGEGAYNEQFF. CDR3 sequence (DNA): TGTGCCAGCAGCCTGACAGGGGAGGGGGCCTACAATGAGCAGTTCTTC.

The genes are TRBV9 and TRBJ2-7, with 8 bases matching TRBD1. The CDR3 contains 14 residues. Germline CDR1 is SGDLS and CDR2 is YYNGEE. V was clipped by 3 bases and J by 3 bases; unmatched bases: 5. The CDR3 protein is CASSAGTGGYEQYF. The CDR3 nucleotides read TGTGCCAGCAGCGCCGGGACAGGCGGCTACGAGCAGTACTTC.

The genes are TRBV9 and TRBJ1-2; D is possibly TRBD1 (5 bases). The CDR3 length is 15 residues. Looked up from germline, CDR1 is SGDLS and CDR2 is YYNGEE. V was cut by 0 bases and J by 4 bases, with 13 bases left in between. CDR3 loop: CASSVGPQESYGYTF. The CDR3 bases are TGTGCCAGCAGCGTAGGACCACAGGAGTCCTATGGCTACACCTTC. The complete variable domain, with remaining parts taken from reference TRBV9 and TRBJ1-2, reads DSGVTQTPKHLITATGQRVTLRCSPRSGDLSVYWYQQSLDQGLQFLIQYYNGEERAKGNILERFSAQQFPDLHSELNLSSLELGDSALYFCASSVGPQESYGYTFGSGTRLTVV.

The genes are TRBV19 and TRBJ2-7; D may be TRBD2 (6 bases). V lost 5 bases and J 6 bases, leaving 20 bases between the germline ends. The germline gives CDR1 LNHDA, CDR2 SQIVND (reference sequence). This CDR3 is built from 15 residues. The CDR3 region is CASSPRESELLEQYF. CDR3 DNA sequence: TGTGCCAGTAGTCCTCGGGAGTCCGAGTTACTCGAGCAGTACTTC.

This rearrangement joins TRBV5-8 to TRBJ1-1, with 7 bases fitting TRBD1. The germline CDR1 and CDR2 sequences are SGHTS and YDEGEE. This CDR3 has 15 amino acids. Trimming removed 0 bases from V and 2 bases from J; junction bases left unmatched: 4. This CDR3 is CASSLGTGLNTEAFF. CDR3 coding DNA: TGTGCCAGCAGCTTGGGGACAGGACTAAACACTGAAGCTTTCTTT.